This section outlines one T cell receptor (beta chain) sequence together with its context. Its target is unknown. The data are from a study of T cells in Graves' hyperthyroidism and ophthalmopathy. The germline V and J ends were trimmed by 1 base and 7 bases, with 11 bases remaining between them. Per the germline V gene, CDR1 is DFQATT and CDR2 is SNEGSKA (reference sequence). The CDR3 contains 13 residues. Findings and caveats of the study: Most clonotypes expanded in thyroid above 0.001 were likewise present in blood.

The CDR3 regions of TCR beta were amplified from RNA transcripts. The study used the HTBI primer set for a first-round RT-PCR of the TCR CDR3. A single record per CDR3 protein comes from TCRdb applying MiXCR to the multiplex PCR reads. The table records 500,000 or so distinct CDR3 sequences, approximately 17% of them present only once. The receptor's source is a woman aged 18-29 years with Graves' ophthalmopathy. The chain carries TRBV20-1 and TRBJ2-1; tentative D call: TRBD2 (6 bases). The sequencing input was blood. This chain's CDR3 is CSARGGIGNEQFF. The CDR3 region has the DNA TGCAGTGCTAGAGGCGGGATTGGTAATGAGCAGTTCTTC.